The 21 T cell receptor beta chains in this list originate from one sample, sequenced in a study of cytomegalovirus exposure and HLA in healthy donors. The study ran its PCR with 60 Vbeta and 13 Jbeta primers. Assay: immunoSEQ multiplex PCR; the TCRdb copy retains only in-frame clones and omits some. The sample carries about 160,000 clones, around 86% recorded once. The sample taken for sequencing was PBMCs. These receptor sequences come from a man between 45 and 60 years old in good health and CMV-seropositive.

The chain carries TRBV7-9 and TRBJ2-2, with 13 bases lining up with TRBD2. The CDR3 sequence is 17 residues long. V shed 1 base and J 3 bases; nucleotides not matched to a gene: 2. From germline, CDR1 is SEHNR and CDR2 FQNEAQ (reference sequence). The DNA for the CDR3 is TGTGCCAGCAGCTTAGGGACTAGCGGGAGCTACACCGGGGAGCTGTTTTTT. It encodes CASSLGTSGSYTGELFF.

The chain couples TRBV6-4 to TRBJ2-3; 8 nucleotides match TRBD1. The germline CDR1 and CDR2 sequences are MRHNA and SNTAGT. Trimming took 3 bases from V and 2 from J; bases not matched to a gene: 4. CDR3 size: 15 residues. As DNA, the CDR3 is TGTGCCAGCAGTGAGCAGGGGGCTGACACAGATACGCAGTATTTT. Translation gives CASSEQGADTDTQYF.

The chain recombines TRBV19 with TRBJ2-7; TRBD2 is a possible D gene (7 bases). CDR3 length equals 14 residues. Trimming cost V 0 bases and J 2 bases, with 8 bases left between them. In germline, CDR1 is LNHDA, CDR2 SQIVND (reference sequence). CDR3 nucleotides: TGTGCCAGTAGTATAGACGGGGGGCCCTACGAGCAGTACTTC. Its translation is CASSIDGGPYEQYF.

This chain connects TRBV5-1 to TRBJ2-1; 11 bases are a match to TRBD2. Germline trimming cut 4 bases from V and 4 bases from J; bases unmatched to any gene: 7. The V gene's germline CDR1 is SGHRS and CDR2 YFSETQ. The CDR3 covers 16 residues. CDR3 protein: CASSPLGLADYNEQFF. CDR3 nucleotides: TGCGCCAGCAGCCCGCTGGGACTAGCGGATTACAATGAGCAGTTCTTC. The variable domain in full, with the rest retrieved from reference TRBV5-1 and TRBJ2-1, is KAGVTQTPRYLIKTRGQQVTLSCSPISGHRSVSWYQQTPGQGLQFLFEYFSETQRNKGNFPGRFSGRQFSNSRSEMNVSTLELGDSALYLCASSPLGLADYNEQFFGPGTRLTVL.

The chain employs TRBV28 and TRBJ2-7; D possibly corresponds to TRBD1 (6 bases). Per the germline V gene, CDR1 is MDHEN and CDR2 is SYDVKM. The CDR3 extends over 14 amino acids. The ends were cut back, 8 bases at V and 3 bases at J, with 17 bases in the middle. The CDR3 coding sequence is TGTGCCAGCCAGAACACCGGACAGAACTACGAGCAGTACTTC. Translated: CASQNTGQNYEQYF.

J is TRBJ1-5 and V is TRBV9, with 12 positions matching TRBD1. The trim removed 3 bases at V and 7 bases at J, leaving 5 bases unmatched. Germline CDR1 and CDR2: SGDLS and YYNGEE. This CDR3 has 15 residues. The DNA of the CDR3 is TGTGCCAGCAGCGCAGGGACAGGGGGCTACCAGCCCCAGCATTTT. Amino acid sequence: CASSAGTGGYQPQHF.

The gene calls are TRBV6-5 and TRBJ1-1; possibly TRBD1 for D (5 bases). The CDR3 consists of 14 residues. Trimming left V 5 bases short and J 4 bases short, with 14 bases between. The germline V gene encodes CDR1 MNHEY and CDR2 SVGAGI. This CDR3 is CASSGGPRATEAFF. The DNA of the CDR3 is TGTGCCAGCAGTGGTGGTCCCAGGGCCACTGAAGCTTTCTTT.

The chain recombines TRBV7-9 with TRBJ1-2; D call uncertain. This CDR3 has 16 amino acids. CDR1 SEHNR and CDR2 FQNEAQ come from the germline V gene (reference sequence). Trimming left V 1 base short and J 3 bases short, with 15 bases between. CDR3 bases: TGTGCCAGCAGCTTAGTCGTAAACCGACTGGACTATGGCTACACCTTC. Translated, it gives CASSLVVNRLDYGYTF.

The chain employs TRBV10-2 and TRBJ2-7; TRBD2 matches at 9 bases. Per the germline V gene, CDR1 is WSHSY and CDR2 is SAAADI. V gave up 2 bases and J gave up 6 bases; unmatched junction bases: 2. The CDR3 consists of 13 residues. CDR3 bases: TGCGCCAGCAGTGAGGTACTAGCGGGCGAGCAGTACTTC. Translating gives CASSEVLAGEQYF.

This clone was recorded a few times. The rearrangement links TRBV4-3 to TRBJ1-5; D is unclear. This CDR3 is 15 amino acids long. CDR1 is LGHNA, CDR2 YSLEER, per germline. Trimming removed 1 base from V and 4 bases from J, with 11 bases in between. CDR3 coding DNA: TGCGCCAGCAGCCAAGTCCCCGGTTTTAATCAGCCCCAGCATTTT. Translation gives CASSQVPGFNQPQHF.

The V and J genes are TRBV29-1 and TRBJ2-3, with D possibly being TRBD1 (8 bases). The CDR3 loop spans 17 amino acids. V lost 4 bases and J lost 0, with 20 bases in between. Germline CDR1 reads SQVTM; CDR2 reads ANQGSEA. DNA for the CDR3: TGCAGCGTTGTCAGGGGGCTAGCGGAGTTTAGCACAGATACGCAGTATTTT. It specifies CSVVRGLAEFSTDTQYF.

The V gene is TRBV5-4, the J gene TRBJ2-5; perhaps TRBD2 as D (6 bases). V lost 3 bases, J lost 4 bases, and 13 bases lay in between. The CDR3 is made up of 14 amino acids. Germline V gene data show CDR1 as SGHNT and CDR2 as YYREEE (reference sequence). CDR3 region: CASSSTGEAETQYF. The CDR3, as DNA: TGTGCCAGCAGCTCCACGGGGGAAGCAGAGACCCAGTACTTC.

This sequence joins TRBV4-1 and TRBJ2-5; a possible D gene is TRBD1 (7 bases). Germline V gene lookup returns CDR1 MGHRA and CDR2 YSYEKL. Trimming stripped 5 bases from V and 2 bases from J, with 12 bases between. This CDR3 spans 14 amino acids. The CDR3 is CASSAGQMQETQYF. DNA of the CDR3: TGCGCCAGCAGCGCGGGACAGATGCAAGAGACCCAGTACTTC.

This clone was detected once. The V and J genes are TRBV6-1 and TRBJ2-6; D is undetermined. The V gene lost 8 bases and the J gene lost 2 bases, with 10 bases spanning the gap. Germline V gene sequence: CDR1 MNHNS, CDR2 SASEGT. The CDR3 has 14 amino acids. CDR3 loop: CASLSVTGANVLTF. The CDR3 region has the DNA TGTGCCAGCTTGAGTGTGACTGGGGCCAACGTCCTGACTTTC.

CDR3 DNA: TGTGCCAGCAGCTCGGGACTTGTCTACGAGCAGTACTTC. This encodes CASSSGLVYEQYF. The chain uses TRBV7-9 and TRBJ2-7, with D maybe TRBD2 (6 bases). V was trimmed by 4 bases and J by 3 bases, leaving 10 bases between them. The CDR3 consists of 13 residues. The germline CDR1 and CDR2 sequences are SEHNR and FQNEAQ (reference sequence). Full variable domain (outside the CDR3, taken from reference TRBV7-9 and TRBJ2-7): DTGVSQNPRHKITKRGQNVTFRCDPISEHNRLYWYRQTLGQGPEFLTYFQNEAQLEKSRLLSDRFSAERPKGSFSTLEIQRTEQGDSAMYLCASSSGLVYEQYFGPGTRLTVT.

As for this clone: A read error may account for a junction end that differs from germline. The chain has TRBV4-1 and TRBJ2-2; the match to TRBD2 covers 7 bases. CDR1 is MGHRA, CDR2 YSYEKL, per germline. CDR3 size: 16 residues. DNA for the CDR3: TGCGCCAGCAGCCACGAGCGGGAACGGAGCACCGAGGAGCTGTTTTTT. This codes for CASSHERERSTEELFF.

The chain joins TRBV7-2 to TRBJ2-1, with TRBD1 identical over 9 bases. Unmatched junction bases numbered 6, after V lost 3 bases and J lost 9 bases. The CDR3 sequence is 14 residues long. CDR1 SGHTA and CDR2 FQGNSA come from the germline V gene. The CDR3 sequence: CASSLDRGGFEQFF. The CDR3 nucleotides are TGTGCCAGCAGCTTGGACAGGGGAGGATTTGAGCAGTTCTTC.

This chain links TRBV19 with TRBJ2-5, with D possibly matching TRBD2 (6 bases). The CDR3 totals 16 residues. The germline V gene has CDR1 LNHDA and CDR2 SQIVND (reference sequence). Trimming stripped 2 bases from V and 0 bases from J, with 13 bases between. The CDR3 reads CASSISGRLDQETQYF. The CDR3 DNA reads as TGTGCCAGTAGTATAAGCGGGCGGCTTGACCAAGAGACCCAGTACTTC.

The rearrangement uses TRBV18 and TRBJ2-6; TRBD1 aligns across 8 bases. The CDR3 extends over 17 amino acids. Trimming at V came to 1 base and at J to 2 bases, leaving 4 bases not matched to a gene. From germline, CDR1 is KGHSH and CDR2 LQKENI. For the CDR3, the DNA is TGTGCCAGCTCACCACAAATGACAGGGGCTGGGGCCAACGTCCTGACTTTC. The encoded protein is CASSPQMTGAGANVLTF.

The genes are TRBV7-6 and TRBJ2-7, with 12 bases lining up with TRBD1. This CDR3 has 14 amino acids. J was trimmed by 6 bases and V by 4 bases; bases with no gene match: 4. CDR1 and CDR2 (germline): SGHVS, FNYEAQ. CDR3 in DNA: TGTGCCAGCAGCTGGGGACAGGGGGCTGGCGAGCAGTACTTC. Residues: CASSWGQGAGEQYF.

The CDR3 DNA reads as TGTGCCAGCAGTCCCGGCGGGACCGCCTCTGGAAACACCATATATTTT. Its translation is CASSPGGTASGNTIYF. This chain connects TRBV28 to TRBJ1-3, with a weak D call TRBD1 (5 bases). V was trimmed by 5 bases and J by 0 bases, leaving 14 bases between them. In germline, CDR1 is MDHEN, CDR2 SYDVKM. The CDR3 covers 16 residues.